These T cell receptor beta chains were read from a single sample in a study of OX40 agonist ivuxolimab in advanced cancers. Assay used: immunoSEQ multiplex PCR; TCRdb lists only in-frame clones, some missing. The table records about 58,000 clones, around four fifths of them present only once. The specimen comprised CD4+ or CD8+ T cells sorted from blood, sampled in a trial of the OX40 agonist ivuxolimab. The source of these receptors is an adult with an advanced solid tumor such as melanoma, head and neck, liver or kidney cancer. CDR3s include the opening cysteine and the closing phenylalanine or tryptophan. A D gene is named only where the DNA matches it firmly. A row's size may be missing; if present it is once, few, many or a size class.

j_gene	v_gene	d_gene	abundance	CDR3nt	CDR3aa
TRBJ2-1	TRBV5-1	-	-	TGCGCCAGCAGCCCTGGGGGCGGGGTTGGATACAATGAGCAGTTCTTC	CASSPGGGVGYNEQFF
TRBJ1-2	TRBV11-3	-	-	TGTGCCAGCAGCTTAGGGGGAGGTCGCAGTGGCTACACCTTC	CASSLGGGRSGYTF
TRBJ1-2	TRBV6-5	TRBD1	medium-sized	TGTGCCAGCGGGGGAACCCGGGACAGTCACTATGGCTACACCTTC	CASGGTRDSHYGYTF
TRBJ2-5	TRBV4-1	TRBD2	-	TGCGCCAGCAGCCAAGAGCACCTAGCGGGTAATTCCATCCAGTACTTC	CASSQEHLAGNSIQYF
TRBJ2-5	TRBV28	-	-	TGTGCCAGCAGTTTCTGGGGAGGAGAGACCCAGTACTTC	CASSFWGGETQYF
TRBJ2-7	TRBV6-5	-	-	TGTGCCAGCAGTTACTTCGGATCTAACTACGAGCAGTACTTC	CASSYFGSNYEQYF
TRBJ2-5	TRBV6-1	TRBD2	-	TGTGCCAGCAGTCCTTTAAGACTAGCAGAGACCCAGTACTTC	CASSPLRLAETQYF
TRBJ1-3	TRBV5-1	-	-	TGCGCCAGCAGCTTGGAAGGCCGACTCTCTGGAAACACCATATATTTT	CASSLEGRLSGNTIYF
TRBJ2-1	TRBV19	TRBD1	-	TGTGCCAGTAGTACCCGACAGGGGGAGGGGAATGAGCAGTTCTTC	CASSTRQGEGNEQFF
TRBJ2-6	TRBV5-1	TRBD1	-	TGCGCCAGCAGCTTCGGGACAGGGGGCTCTGGGGCCAACGTCCTGACTTTC	CASSFGTGGSGANVLTF
TRBJ2-3	TRBV6-6	-	-	TGTGCCAGCAGCCCTCCCGGGGGAGATACGCAGTATTTT	CASSPPGGDTQYF
TRBJ1-6	TRBV6-5	-	few	TGTGCCAGCAGTGGAGGGCCTTCCCTCCACTTT	CASSGGPSLHF
TRBJ1-3	TRBV4-1	-	few	TGCGCCAGCAGCCAGCGACAGATATCTGGAAACACCATATATTTT	CASSQRQISGNTIYF
TRBJ2-2	TRBV30	-	-	TGTGCCAACCCTCGGACCTCTTCGGACACCGGGGAGCTGTTTTTT	CANPRTSSDTGELFF
TRBJ1-3	TRBV7-8	-	-	TGTGCCAGCAGCTTACTCCCCGGAGGGGCCGGTGGAAACACCATATATTTT	CASSLLPGGAGGNTIYF
TRBJ1-1	TRBV12-5	-	-	TGTGCTAGTGGTACAGGGAACACTGAAGCTTTCTTT	CASGTGNTEAFF
TRBJ1-3	TRBV5-1	-	-	TGCGCCAGCAGCCGGGCAGGGGAATCTGGAAACACCATATATTTT	CASSRAGESGNTIYF
TRBJ1-4	TRBV30	TRBD1	few	TGTGCCTGGAGTGTTACAGGGGTATCGGAAAAACTGTTTTTT	CAWSVTGVSEKLFF
TRBJ2-7	TRBV7-3	TRBD1	-	TGTGCCAGCAGCTCGGGGACAGGGGGCGAGCAGTACTTC	CASSSGTGGEQYF
TRBJ2-5	TRBV10-3	-	-	TGTGCCATCAGTGAGTCGACAGTCCAAGAGACCCAGTACTTC	CAISESTVQETQYF
TRBJ1-2	TRBV2	TRBD1	-	TGTGCCAGCGGGGGACAGGGTGGCTACACCTTC	CASGGQGGYTF
TRBJ2-7	TRBV11-3	-	few	TGTGCCAGCAGCCCCCGGACAGATCTCTACGAGCAGTACTTC	CASSPRTDLYEQYF
TRBJ2-1	TRBV30	TRBD2	-	TGTGCCTGGATCAAGTTATGGAAAAGTAGCGGGGGGCCCGAGTCCAATGAGCAGTTCTTC	CAWIKLWKSSGGPESNEQFF
TRBJ2-7	TRBV30	-	-	TGTGCCTGGGGGAGGGGGCAGTGGTCCTACGAGCAGTACTTC	CAWGRGQWSYEQYF
TRBJ1-1	TRBV5-1	-	-	TGCGCCAGCAGCCGATTACAGGACCGCAGAGCTTTCTTT	CASSRLQDRRAFF
TRBJ2-5	TRBV11-3	-	-	TGTGCCAGCAGCTCTAGGGAGACCCAGTACTTC	CASSSRETQYF
TRBJ1-1	TRBV18	TRBD1	few	TGTGCCAGCTCACCACTCCGAGCTGACAGGGGCCCTGAAGCTTTCTTT	CASSPLRADRGPEAFF
TRBJ2-7	TRBV7-9	-	-	TGTGCCAGCAGCTTAGCAGGGGCAGTCTACGAGCAGTACTTC	CASSLAGAVYEQYF
TRBJ2-5	TRBV5-1	TRBD1	-	TGCGCCAGCAGCTTGAGTCAGGGGGTCCAAGAGACCCAGTACTTC	CASSLSQGVQETQYF
TRBJ2-3	TRBV29-1	-	-	TGCAGCGGGGGGGACGGGTGGGGGACAGATACGCAGTATTTT	CSGGDGWGTDTQYF
TRBJ2-5	TRBV5-1	-	-	TGCGCCAGCAGCTTGGATTCTACCAAAGAGACCCAGTACTTC	CASSLDSTKETQYF
TRBJ1-5	TRBV19	-	-	TGTGCCAGTAGTCCCGGACACTCTCAGCCCCAGCATTTT	CASSPGHSQPQHF
TRBJ1-2	TRBV11-1	-	-	TGTGCCAGCAGCTCCGGGGCCTATAGCTACACCTTC	CASSSGAYSYTF
TRBJ1-1	TRBV7-9	TRBD1	-	TGTGCCAGCAGCTCCAGGGGGCTTGACACTGAAGCTTTCTTT	CASSSRGLDTEAFF
TRBJ1-5	TRBV4-2	-	-	TGTGCCAGCAGCCAAGAATCGCAGGGACTTCAGCCCCAGCATTTT	CASSQESQGLQPQHF
TRBJ2-3	TRBV9	TRBD1	-	TGTGCCAGCAGCGGGACAGGGGCGGGAGATACGCAGTATTTT	CASSGTGAGDTQYF